The rows below give T cell receptor beta chains drawn from one sample of a study of blood T cell repertoires in COVID-19. Clones were sequenced by immunoSEQ multiplex PCR, and TCRdb holds only the in-frame ones, with some missing. The sample includes around 440,000 clones, approximately 88% of them seen just once. Source material: peripheral blood. The origin of the receptors is a woman aged 45-59 years with COVID-19, enrolled during active disease. CDR3s include the opening cysteine and the closing phenylalanine or tryptophan. The order of the fields is clone size, D gene, V gene, J gene, CDR3 protein, CDR3 DNA. The D gene is left open where the match is weak. Clone size appears in some rows only: once, few, many, or a class for an expanded clone.

clone size: few
D gene: NA
V gene: TRBV19
J gene: TRBJ1-2
CDR3 protein: CASSPREGRVYGYTF
CDR3 DNA: TGTGCCAGTAGTCCCCGGGAAGGGAGGGTCTATGGCTACACCTTC

clone size: NA
D gene: TRBD1
V gene: TRBV11-2
J gene: TRBJ1-1
CDR3 protein: CASSLVGAGGTYTEAFF
CDR3 DNA: TGTGCCAGCAGCTTAGTTGGGGCAGGGGGCACGTACACTGAAGCTTTCTTT

clone size: NA
D gene: NA
V gene: TRBV3-1/TRBV3-2
J gene: TRBJ1-2
CDR3 protein: CASSQGAGDYGYTF
CDR3 DNA: TGTGCCAGCAGCCAAGGAGCAGGGGACTATGGCTACACCTTC

clone size: once
D gene: TRBD1
V gene: TRBV11-2
J gene: TRBJ1-2
CDR3 protein: CASSRSATGKGGYTF
CDR3 DNA: TGTGCCAGCAGCCGATCAGCGACAGGGAAGGGCGGCTACACCTTC

clone size: NA
D gene: TRBD1
V gene: TRBV5-1
J gene: TRBJ1-4
CDR3 protein: CASSWGQGVNEKLFF
CDR3 DNA: TGCGCCAGCAGCTGGGGACAGGGGGTTAATGAAAAACTGTTTTTT

clone size: NA
D gene: NA
V gene: TRBV28
J gene: TRBJ1-3
CDR3 protein: CASSSGGTENTIYF
CDR3 DNA: TGTGCCAGCAGTTCGGGAGGGACGGAAAACACCATATATTTT

clone size: NA
D gene: NA
V gene: TRBV9
J gene: TRBJ2-2
CDR3 protein: CASSVLRTPAGELFF
CDR3 DNA: TGTGCCAGCAGCGTTTTGCGTACTCCGGCCGGGGAGCTGTTTTTT

clone size: NA
D gene: NA
V gene: TRBV27
J gene: TRBJ1-5
CDR3 protein: CASSLNLVQPQHF
CDR3 DNA: TGTGCCAGCAGTCTGAACTTGGTCCAGCCCCAGCATTTT

clone size: NA
D gene: NA
V gene: TRBV29-1
J gene: TRBJ1-1
CDR3 protein: CSGRVDTEAFF
CDR3 DNA: TGCAGCGGTAGAGTGGACACTGAAGCTTTCTTT

clone size: once
D gene: NA
V gene: TRBV11-2
J gene: TRBJ2-3
CDR3 protein: CASSSTPGLQRNTQYF
CDR3 DNA: TGTGCCAGCAGCTCAACGCCGGGACTTCAGAGGAATACGCAGTATTTT

clone size: NA
D gene: NA
V gene: TRBV5-1
J gene: TRBJ1-1
CDR3 protein: CASSSSGGRSEAFF
CDR3 DNA: TGCGCCAGCAGCTCCAGTGGGGGCCGGTCTGAAGCTTTCTTT

clone size: NA
D gene: NA
V gene: TRBV30
J gene: TRBJ2-1
CDR3 protein: CAWSLSGNEQFF
CDR3 DNA: TGTGCCTGGAGTCTTAGTGGTAATGAGCAGTTCTTC

clone size: once
D gene: TRBD1
V gene: TRBV7-2
J gene: TRBJ2-7
CDR3 protein: CASSLGGQGAEEQYF
CDR3 DNA: TGTGCCAGCAGCTTAGGGGGACAGGGGGCTGAGGAGCAGTACTTC

clone size: NA
D gene: TRBD1
V gene: TRBV2
J gene: TRBJ1-4
CDR3 protein: CASRSGQGQKLFF
CDR3 DNA: TGTGCCAGCAGATCGGGACAGGGACAAAAACTGTTTTTT

clone size: NA
D gene: NA
V gene: TRBV20-1
J gene: TRBJ2-1
CDR3 protein: CSAKTGNEQFF
CDR3 DNA: TGCAGTGCCAAGACAGGCAATGAGCAGTTCTTC

clone size: NA
D gene: TRBD1
V gene: TRBV7-2
J gene: TRBJ1-2
CDR3 protein: CASSLTAQGGYGYTF
CDR3 DNA: TGTGCCAGCAGCTTAACAGCCCAGGGGGGCTATGGCTACACCTTC

clone size: NA
D gene: TRBD1
V gene: TRBV15
J gene: TRBJ1-2
CDR3 protein: CATSRVRGQGYTF
CDR3 DNA: TGTGCCACCAGCAGAGTCAGGGGGCAAGGCTACACCTTC

clone size: NA
D gene: TRBD2
V gene: TRBV5-3
J gene: TRBJ2-7
CDR3 protein: CARSLRRSRRAGEQYF
CDR3 DNA: TGTGCCAGAAGCTTGAGACGTAGTAGGCGAGCGGGGGAGCAGTACTTC

clone size: NA
D gene: TRBD1
V gene: TRBV6-5
J gene: TRBJ2-4
CDR3 protein: CASNPTGGSNIQYF
CDR3 DNA: TGTGCCAGCAACCCGACAGGGGGCTCGAACATTCAGTACTTC

clone size: NA
D gene: NA
V gene: TRBV28
J gene: TRBJ1-1
CDR3 protein: CASREQGMGTEAFF
CDR3 DNA: TGTGCCAGCAGGGAACAGGGTATGGGCACTGAAGCTTTCTTT